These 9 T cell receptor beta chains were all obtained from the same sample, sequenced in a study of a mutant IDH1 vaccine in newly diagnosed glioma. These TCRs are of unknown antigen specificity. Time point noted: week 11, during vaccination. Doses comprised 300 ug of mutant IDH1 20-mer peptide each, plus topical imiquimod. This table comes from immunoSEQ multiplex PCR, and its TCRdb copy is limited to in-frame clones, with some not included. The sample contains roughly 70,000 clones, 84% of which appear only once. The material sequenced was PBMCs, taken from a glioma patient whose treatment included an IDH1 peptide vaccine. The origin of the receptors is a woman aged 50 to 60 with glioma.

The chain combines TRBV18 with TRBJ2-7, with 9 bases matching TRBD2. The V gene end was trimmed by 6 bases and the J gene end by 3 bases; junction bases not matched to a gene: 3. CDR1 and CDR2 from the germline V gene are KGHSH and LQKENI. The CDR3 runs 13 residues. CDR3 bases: TGTGCCAGCTCGCAGACTAGCGGCTACGAGCAGTACTTC. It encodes CASSQTSGYEQYF.

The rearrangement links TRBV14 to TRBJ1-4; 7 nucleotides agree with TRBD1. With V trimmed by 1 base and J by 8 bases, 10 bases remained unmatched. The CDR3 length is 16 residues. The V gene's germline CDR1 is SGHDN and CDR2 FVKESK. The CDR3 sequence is CASSQGDRLLAEKLFF. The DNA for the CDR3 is TGTGCCAGCAGCCAAGGGGACAGACTCCTCGCCGAAAAACTGTTTTTT.

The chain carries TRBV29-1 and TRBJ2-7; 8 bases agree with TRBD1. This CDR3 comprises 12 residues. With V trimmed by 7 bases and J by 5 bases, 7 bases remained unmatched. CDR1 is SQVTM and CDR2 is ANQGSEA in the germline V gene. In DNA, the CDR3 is TGCAGCGCTCGGACAGGGACTGACGAGCAGTACTTC. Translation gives CSARTGTDEQYF.

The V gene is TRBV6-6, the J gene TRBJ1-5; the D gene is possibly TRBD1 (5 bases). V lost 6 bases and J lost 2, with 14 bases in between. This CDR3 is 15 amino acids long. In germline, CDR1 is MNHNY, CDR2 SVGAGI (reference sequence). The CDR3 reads CASSPPWGGNQPQHF. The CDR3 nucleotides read TGTGCCAGCAGCCCCCCATGGGGGGGCAATCAGCCCCAGCATTTT.

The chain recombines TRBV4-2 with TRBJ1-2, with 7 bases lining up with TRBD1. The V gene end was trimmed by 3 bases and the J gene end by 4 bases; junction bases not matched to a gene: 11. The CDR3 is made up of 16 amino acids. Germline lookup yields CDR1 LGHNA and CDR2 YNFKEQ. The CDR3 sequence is CASSHDDREESYGYTF. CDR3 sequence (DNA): TGTGCCAGCAGCCATGATGACAGGGAGGAAAGCTATGGCTACACCTTC.

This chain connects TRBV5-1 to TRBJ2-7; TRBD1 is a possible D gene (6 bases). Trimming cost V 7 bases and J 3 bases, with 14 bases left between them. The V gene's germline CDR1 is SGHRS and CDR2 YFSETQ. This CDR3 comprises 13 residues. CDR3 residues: CASSTGLGYEQYF. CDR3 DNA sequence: TGCGCCAGCTCCACAGGGCTAGGCTACGAGCAGTACTTC.

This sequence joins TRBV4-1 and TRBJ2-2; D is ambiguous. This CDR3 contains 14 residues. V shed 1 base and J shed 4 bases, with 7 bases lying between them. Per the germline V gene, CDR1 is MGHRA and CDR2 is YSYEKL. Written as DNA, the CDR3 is TGCGCCAGCAGCCAAGTAGGGTCCACCGGGGAGCTGTTTTTT. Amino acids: CASSQVGSTGELFF.

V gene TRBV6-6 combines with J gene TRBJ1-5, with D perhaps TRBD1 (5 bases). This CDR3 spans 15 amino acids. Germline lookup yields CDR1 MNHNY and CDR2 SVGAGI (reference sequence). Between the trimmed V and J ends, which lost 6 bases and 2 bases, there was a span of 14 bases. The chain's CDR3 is CASRLQEKGNQPQHF. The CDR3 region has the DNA TGTGCCAGCAGACTACAGGAGAAGGGCAATCAGCCCCAGCATTTT.

CDR3 sequence (DNA): TGTGCCAGCAGCAGGATGAACACCGGGGAGCTGTTTTTT. Translated, it gives CASSRMNTGELFF. The V and J genes are TRBV6-5 and TRBJ2-2; D not certain. V lost 6 bases, J lost 1 base, and 6 bases lay in between. CDR3 length equals 13 residues. Germline CDR1 and CDR2: MNHEY and SVGAGI.